A single sample is the source of the 20 T cell receptor beta chains below, sequenced in a study of cytomegalovirus exposure and HLA in healthy donors. Repertoires were generated with immunoSEQ multiplex PCR, while TCRdb's copy carries only in-frame clones and drops some. The table includes over 150,000 clones, approximately 96% detected once. Sequenced sample: PBMCs. The receptors come from a woman between 18 and 30 years old in good health and CMV-seronegative.

The chain couples TRBV9 to TRBJ2-3; D may be TRBD2 (6 bases). The CDR3 has 15 amino acids. V lost 0 bases and J 1 base, leaving 9 bases between the germline ends. Germline assignment: CDR1 SGDLS and CDR2 YYNGEE. DNA of the CDR3: TGTGCCAGCAGCGTAGCCGGGGGTGGCACAGATACGCAGTATTTT. Encoded protein: CASSVAGGGTDTQYF. The whole variable domain, filled in from reference TRBV9 and TRBJ2-3, reads DSGVTQTPKHLITATGQRVTLRCSPRSGDLSVYWYQQSLDQGLQFLIQYYNGEERAKGNILERFSAQQFPDLHSELNLSSLELGDSALYFCASSVAGGGTDTQYFGPGTRLTVL.

CDR3 residues: CASSFQETQYF. CDR3 coding DNA: TGTGCCAGCAGCTTCCAAGAGACCCAGTACTTC. J is TRBJ2-5 and V is TRBV6-5; D remains unclear. The length of the CDR3 is 11 residues. The germline V and J ends were trimmed by 6 bases and 1 base, with 3 bases remaining between them. The germline V gene encodes CDR1 MNHEY and CDR2 SVGAGI.

CDR3 amino acids: CASSPGGTNEKLFF. In DNA, the CDR3 is TGTGCCAGCAGTCCAGGGGGGACTAATGAAAAACTGTTTTTT. The chain has TRBV27 and TRBJ1-4, with 7 bases fitting TRBD1. Looked up from germline, CDR1 is MNHEY and CDR2 is SMNVEV (reference sequence). The CDR3 is 14 amino acids. V lost 5 bases, J lost 2 bases, and 2 bases stayed unmatched.

This chain links TRBV15 with TRBJ2-2; the D gene is possibly TRBD2 (5 bases). The CDR3 totals 14 residues. Germline CDR1 LNHNV, CDR2 YYDKDF (reference sequence). V lost 8 bases to trimming and J lost 6 bases, with 16 bases between them. CDR3 nucleotide sequence: TGTGCCACCGGAGGCAGTATCATGCCCGGGGAGCTGTTTTTT. It yields the protein CATGGSIMPGELFF.

This clone showed up just a few times. CDR3 in amino acids: CASSQPLRDRDSPLHF. The CDR3 region has the DNA TGTGCCAGCAGTCAACCCCTCCGGGACAGGGATTCACCCCTCCACTTT. The chain employs TRBV2 and TRBJ1-6; TRBD1 agrees at 9 bases. The V segment lost 5 bases and the J segment 8 bases; nucleotides outside the gene matches: 10. The CDR3 extends over 16 amino acids. Germline loops: CDR1 SNHLY, CDR2 FYNNEI.

The V call is TRBV11-2, the J call TRBJ2-5; 7 bases map to TRBD2. The CDR3 totals 14 residues. J gave up 5 bases and V 4 bases, and 7 bases lay outside the gene matches. The germline CDR1 and CDR2 sequences are SGHAT and FQNNGV. In nucleotides, the CDR3 is TGTGCCAGCAGCTACAGCGGGGACTGGGAGACCCAGTACTTC. Translation: CASSYSGDWETQYF.

For the CDR3, the DNA is TGTGCCACCACCCTCGGGGGGACCGGGGAGCTGTTTTTT. Protein: CATTLGGTGELFF. The chain joins TRBV19 to TRBJ2-2, with TRBD2 matching over 7 bases. The CDR3 runs 13 residues. J lost 5 bases, V lost 10 bases, and 7 bases had no gene match. In germline, CDR1 is LNHDA, CDR2 SQIVND (reference sequence).

The V and J genes are TRBV7-2 and TRBJ2-2; 8 nucleotides agree with TRBD2. This CDR3 is 15 amino acids long. Losses at the gene ends were 2 bases for V and 13 bases for J; bases not matched to a gene: 12. Germline-derived CDR1 and CDR2 are SGHTA and FQGNSA. The CDR3 DNA is TGTGCCAGCAGCTTAACGTTTACAGGCCTAGCGGGGCTGTTTTTT. Protein product: CASSLTFTGLAGLFF.

The chain combines TRBV19 with TRBJ2-7; D call uncertain. Germline loops: CDR1 LNHDA, CDR2 SQIVND (reference sequence). V was pared by 4 bases and J by 0 bases, with 13 bases between. The CDR3 is 15 residues long. The DNA for the CDR3 is TGTGCCAGTAGTAATATTTACGCCAGCTCCTACGAGCAGTACTTC. Protein: CASSNIYASSYEQYF.

Of note for this clone: Distinct nucleotide sequences in the sample also encode this CDR3. CDR3 loop: CASSSGQNSPLHF. The CDR3 DNA reads TGTGCCAGCTCATCTGGACAGAATTCACCCCTCCACTTT. This chain joins TRBV18 and TRBJ1-6, with D possibly TRBD1 on 6 matching bases. Trimming shortened V by 5 bases and J by 7 bases, and 9 bases separated the two germline ends. The CDR3 covers 13 residues. In germline, CDR1 is KGHSH, CDR2 LQKENI.

The rearrangement uses TRBV9 and TRBJ1-2; a possible D gene is TRBD1 (5 bases). The germline V gene has CDR1 SGDLS and CDR2 YYNGEE. V lost 5 bases and J 4 bases, leaving 12 bases between the germline ends. The CDR3 spans 13 residues. CDR3 region: CASRGDSTYGYTF. The CDR3, as DNA: TGTGCCAGCAGAGGGGATTCCACCTATGGCTACACCTTC.

CDR3 bases: TGTGCCAGTAGTATAACTAGCGGGGCCTCCTACGAGCAGTACTTC. The encoded protein is CASSITSGASYEQYF. The rearrangement joins TRBV19 to TRBJ2-7; 10 bases are a match to TRBD2. CDR1 and CDR2 (germline): LNHDA, SQIVND (reference sequence). There are 15 residues in the CDR3. V was pared by 2 bases and J by 0 bases, with 1 base of the junction left unmatched.

In its sample, this clone was seen once. This chain uses TRBV9 with TRBJ1-2, with D perhaps matching TRBD1 (5 bases). Trimming pared 0 bases from V and 0 bases from J, leaving 9 bases between. The CDR3 sequence is 15 residues long. Looked up from germline, CDR1 is SGDLS and CDR2 is YYNGEE. CDR3 DNA: TGTGCCAGCAGCGTAGGGGGCAGTTCTAACTATGGCTACACCTTC. Amino acid sequence: CASSVGGSSNYGYTF.

V is TRBV5-1 and J is TRBJ2-7, with TRBD1 matching over 9 bases. Germline V gives CDR1 SGHRS, CDR2 YFSETQ. The CDR3 totals 14 residues. V shed 4 bases, J shed 5 bases, and the junction held 7 bases outside the gene matches. The CDR3 bases are TGCGCCAGCAGCACGTCGGGACAGGGCCACGAGCAGTACTTC. Protein product: CASSTSGQGHEQYF.

The J gene is TRBJ2-1, the V gene TRBV27, with 8 nucleotides matching TRBD2. The ends lost 3 bases at V and 8 bases at J; junction bases unmatched: 15. Germline assignment: CDR1 MNHEY and CDR2 SMNVEV (reference sequence). The CDR3 is 17 amino acids. The CDR3 sequence is CASSFIWSERGMDEQFF. As DNA, the CDR3 is TGTGCCAGCAGTTTTATTTGGTCCGAGCGGGGGATGGATGAGCAGTTCTTC.

The V call is TRBV19, the J call TRBJ2-6, with 10 bases lining up with TRBD1. The V and J ends lost 0 bases and 0 bases, in that order; junction bases with no gene match: 5. Germline V gene data show CDR1 as LNHDA and CDR2 as SQIVND (reference sequence). The length of the CDR3 is 19 residues. Here the CDR3 DNA reads TGTGCCAGTAGTATAGATCGGGACAGGGGTGCCTCTGGGGCCAACGTCCTGACTTTC. Translating gives CASSIDRDRGASGANVLTF.

The chain is built from TRBV21-1 and TRBJ1-2; the table assigns TRBD1, which was not confirmed against the DNA. TRBV21-1 is a pseudogene segment. The length of the CDR3 is 15 residues. The CDR3 DNA sequence: TGTGCCAGCAGCACCCTTGACAGGGCCAACTATGGCTACACCTTC. Encoded protein: CASSTLDRANYGYTF.

J is TRBJ2-7 and V is TRBV4-1; TRBD1 agrees at 9 bases. The CDR3 is 16 residues long. Germline CDR1 is MGHRA and CDR2 is YSYEKL. V gave up 2 bases and J gave up 2 bases; unmatched junction bases: 7. For the CDR3, the DNA is TGCGCCAGCAGCCAACACGGCCGGGACAGGGCCTACGAGCAGTACTTC. Protein sequence: CASSQHGRDRAYEQYF.

The CDR3 sequence is CSAGGGGNYGYTF. The CDR3 DNA follows: TGCAGCGCAGGAGGGGGCGGAAACTATGGCTACACCTTC. The gene calls are TRBV29-1 and TRBJ1-2, with TRBD1 matching 7 bases. The CDR3 length is 13 residues. After removal of 7 bases from V and 2 bases from J, the junction contained 7 bases not matched to a gene. The germline gives CDR1 SQVTM, CDR2 ANQGSEA. The complete variable domain, with remaining parts taken from reference TRBV29-1 and TRBJ1-2, reads SAVISQKPSRDICQRGTSLTIQCQVDSQVTMMFWYRQQPGQSLTLIATANQGSEATYESGFVIDKFPISRPNLTFSTLTVSNMSPEDSSIYLCSAGGGGNYGYTFGSGTRLTVV.

This chain links TRBV7-8 with TRBJ2-1, with 11 positions matching TRBD1. J was trimmed by 7 bases and V by 5 bases; bases with no gene match: 4. Germline V gene lookup returns CDR1 SGHVS and CDR2 FQNEAQ. This CDR3 has 14 residues. Here the CDR3 DNA reads TGTGCCAGCAGCCGCCGGGACAGGGGGAATGAGCAGTTCTTC. Its translation: CASSRRDRGNEQFF.